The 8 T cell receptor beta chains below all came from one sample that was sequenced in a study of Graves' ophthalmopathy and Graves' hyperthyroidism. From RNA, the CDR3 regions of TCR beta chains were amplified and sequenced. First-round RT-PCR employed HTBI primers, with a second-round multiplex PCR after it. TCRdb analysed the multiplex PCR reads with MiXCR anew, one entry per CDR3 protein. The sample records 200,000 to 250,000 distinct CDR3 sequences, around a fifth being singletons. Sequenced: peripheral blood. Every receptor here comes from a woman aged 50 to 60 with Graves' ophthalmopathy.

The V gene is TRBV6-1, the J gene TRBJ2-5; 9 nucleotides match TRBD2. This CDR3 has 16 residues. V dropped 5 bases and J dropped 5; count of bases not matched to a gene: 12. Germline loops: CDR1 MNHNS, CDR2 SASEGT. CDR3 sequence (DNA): TGTGCCAGCAGTCCCCTCATCGGTAGCGGGAGTGAGACCCAGTACTTC. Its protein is CASSPLIGSGSETQYF.

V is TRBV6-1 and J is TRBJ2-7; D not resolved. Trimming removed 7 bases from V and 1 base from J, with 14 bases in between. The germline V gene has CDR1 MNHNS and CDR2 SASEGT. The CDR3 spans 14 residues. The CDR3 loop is CASTPTFQSYEQYF. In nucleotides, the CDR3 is TGTGCCAGCACTCCGACATTCCAGTCCTACGAGCAGTACTTC.

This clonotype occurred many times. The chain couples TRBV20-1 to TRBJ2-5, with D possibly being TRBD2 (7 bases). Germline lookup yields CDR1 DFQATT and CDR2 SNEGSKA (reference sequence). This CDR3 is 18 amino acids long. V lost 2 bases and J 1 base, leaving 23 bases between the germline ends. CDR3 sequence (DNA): TGCAGTGCTAGAAGGGTTTCAGCGGGACATATATTCCAAGAGACCCAGTACTTC. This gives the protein CSARRVSAGHIFQETQYF.

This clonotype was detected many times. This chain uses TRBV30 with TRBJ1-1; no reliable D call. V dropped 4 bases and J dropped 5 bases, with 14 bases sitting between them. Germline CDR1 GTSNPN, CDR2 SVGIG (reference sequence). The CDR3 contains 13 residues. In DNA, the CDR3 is TGTGCCTGGATCGTTGGAGGTTGGACTGAAGCTTTCTTT. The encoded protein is CAWIVGGWTEAFF.

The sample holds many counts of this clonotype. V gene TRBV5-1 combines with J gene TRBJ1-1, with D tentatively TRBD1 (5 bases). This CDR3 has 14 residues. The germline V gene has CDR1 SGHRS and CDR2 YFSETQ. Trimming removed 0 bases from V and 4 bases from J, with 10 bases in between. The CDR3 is CASSLAAGPTEAFF. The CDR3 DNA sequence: TGCGCCAGCAGCTTGGCGGCAGGGCCCACTGAAGCTTTCTTT.

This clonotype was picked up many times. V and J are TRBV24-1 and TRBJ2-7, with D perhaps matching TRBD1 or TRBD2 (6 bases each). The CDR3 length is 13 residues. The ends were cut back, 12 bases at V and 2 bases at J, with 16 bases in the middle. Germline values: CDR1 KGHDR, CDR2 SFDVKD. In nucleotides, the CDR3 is TGTGCCCGCCTGGGGGGCCATGCCTACGAGCAGTACTTC. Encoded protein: CARLGGHAYEQYF.

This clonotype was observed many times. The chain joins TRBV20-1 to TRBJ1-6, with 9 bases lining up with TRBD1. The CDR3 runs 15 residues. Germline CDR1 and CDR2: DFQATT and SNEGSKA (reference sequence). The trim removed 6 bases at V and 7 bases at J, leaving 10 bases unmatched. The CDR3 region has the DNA TGCAGTGCACAGACGGGGACAGGGTACAATTCACCCCTCCACTTT. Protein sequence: CSAQTGTGYNSPLHF.

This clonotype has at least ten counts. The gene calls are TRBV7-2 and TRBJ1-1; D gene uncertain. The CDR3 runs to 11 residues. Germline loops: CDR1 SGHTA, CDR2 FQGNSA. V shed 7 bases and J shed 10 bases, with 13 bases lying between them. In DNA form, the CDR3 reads TGTGCCAGCACCTACCTTGAGGCAGCTTTCTTT. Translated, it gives CASTYLEAAFF.